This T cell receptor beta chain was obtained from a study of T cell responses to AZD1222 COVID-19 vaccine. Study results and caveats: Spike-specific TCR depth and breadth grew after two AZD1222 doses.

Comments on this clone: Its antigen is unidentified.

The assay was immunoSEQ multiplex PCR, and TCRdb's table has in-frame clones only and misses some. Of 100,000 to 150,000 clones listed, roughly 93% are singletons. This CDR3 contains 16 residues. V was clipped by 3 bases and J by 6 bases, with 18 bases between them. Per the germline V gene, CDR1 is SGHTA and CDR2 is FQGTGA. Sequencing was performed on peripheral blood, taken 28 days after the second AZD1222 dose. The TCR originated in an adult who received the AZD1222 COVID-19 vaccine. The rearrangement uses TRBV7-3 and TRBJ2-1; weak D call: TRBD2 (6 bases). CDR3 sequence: CASSLNRAGSLNEQFF. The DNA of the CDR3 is TGTGCCAGCAGCTTGAATAGAGCGGGCAGCCTCAATGAGCAGTTCTTC.